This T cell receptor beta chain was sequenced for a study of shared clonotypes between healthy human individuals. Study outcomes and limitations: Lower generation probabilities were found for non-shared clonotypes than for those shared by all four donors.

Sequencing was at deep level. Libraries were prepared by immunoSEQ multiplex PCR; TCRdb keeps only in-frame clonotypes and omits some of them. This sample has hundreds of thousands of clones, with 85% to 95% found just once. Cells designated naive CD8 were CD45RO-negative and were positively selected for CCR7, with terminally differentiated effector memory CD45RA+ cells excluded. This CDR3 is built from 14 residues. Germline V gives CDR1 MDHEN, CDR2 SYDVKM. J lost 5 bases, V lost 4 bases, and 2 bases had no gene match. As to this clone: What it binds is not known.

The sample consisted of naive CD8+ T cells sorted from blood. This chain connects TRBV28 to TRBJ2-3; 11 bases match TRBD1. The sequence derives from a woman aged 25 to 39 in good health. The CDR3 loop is CASSWTGGIDTQYF. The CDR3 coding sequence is TGTGCCAGCAGTTGGACAGGGGGCATAGATACGCAGTATTTT.